The 32 T cell receptor beta chains given below trace back to one sample, sequenced in a study of CD8+ T cells in alopecia areata. cDNA prepared by RNA extraction and subsequent reverse transcription served as the template for sequencing. This table comes from immunoSEQ multiplex PCR, and its TCRdb copy is limited to in-frame clones, with some not included. The sample lists some 170,000 clones, over 50% seen once, with over 12% in the top ten. This material consisted of CD4+ T cells sorted from blood, taken at week 0. The receptors here all came from a human donor with alopecia areata.

In DNA, the CDR3 is TGTGCCAGCAGCTTAGCCGATGGACCCTCCCGTAAGACCCAGTACTTC. This gives the protein CASSLADGPSRKTQYF. J is TRBJ2-5 and V is TRBV5-4; D is ambiguous. With 2 bases removed from V and 6 bases from J, the gap between germline ends came to 20 bases. The CDR3 is 16 residues long. Per the germline V gene, CDR1 is SGHNT and CDR2 is YYREEE (reference sequence).

The chain couples TRBV15 to TRBJ1-1, with 9 bases matching TRBD1. V gave up 2 bases and J gave up 4 bases; unmatched junction bases: 5. The CDR3 contains 15 residues. CDR1 is LNHNV, CDR2 YYDKDF, per germline (reference sequence). The chain's CDR3 is CATSRRGQGSTEAFF. The CDR3 DNA is TGTGCCACCAGCAGAAGGGGACAGGGAAGCACTGAAGCTTTCTTT. The full variable domain, completed using reference TRBV15 and TRBJ1-1, is DAMVIQNPRYQVTQFGKPVTLSCSQTLNHNVMYWYQQKSSQAPKLLFHYYDKDFNNEADTPDNFQSRRPNTSFCFLDIRSPGLGDTAMYLCATSRRGQGSTEAFFGQGTRLTVV.

The chain uses TRBV2 and TRBJ2-3; no clear D gene. Germline V gives CDR1 SNHLY, CDR2 FYNNEI. The V gene lost 5 bases and the J gene lost 3 bases, with 6 bases spanning the gap. The CDR3 consists of 12 residues. CDR3 protein: CASSSLTDTQYF. In DNA, the CDR3 is TGTGCCAGCAGTAGTTTAACAGATACGCAGTATTTT.

The J gene is TRBJ2-7, the V gene TRBV6-5; D is tentatively TRBD1 or TRBD2 (5 bases each). Germline values: CDR1 MNHEY, CDR2 SVGAGI. The V end lost 0 bases, the J end lost 6 bases, and 9 bases lay between the germline ends. This CDR3 comprises 13 residues. The CDR3 DNA follows: TGTGCCAGCAGTTACTCGGGACGGGGCGAGCAGTACTTC. Translating it yields CASSYSGRGEQYF.

Only a few counts were recorded for this clone. The chain combines TRBV18 with TRBJ2-7; TRBD1 matches at 7 bases. The germline gives CDR1 KGHSH, CDR2 LQKENI. V lost 2 bases and J lost 3; bases outside the gene matches: 10. The CDR3 has 16 amino acids. The CDR3 DNA follows: TGTGCCAGCTCACCAGGTAGGGGGCTCGGCAGCTACGAGCAGTACTTC. This codes for CASSPGRGLGSYEQYF.

In this sample, this clone turned up a few times. The chain has TRBV5-1 and TRBJ2-3; no clear D. This CDR3 region has 13 residues. Germline assignment: CDR1 SGHRS and CDR2 YFSETQ. V gave up 5 bases and J gave up 1 base, with 8 bases separating them. CDR3 amino acids: CASSAFGTDTQYF. CDR3 in DNA: TGCGCCAGCAGTGCGTTCGGCACAGATACGCAGTATTTT.

The rearrangement uses TRBV30 and TRBJ1-2; D gene ambiguous. Looked up from germline, CDR1 is GTSNPN and CDR2 is SVGIG (reference sequence). The germline V and J ends were trimmed by 0 bases and 9 bases, with 11 bases remaining between them. This CDR3 comprises 12 residues. Here the CDR3 reads CAWSVTSSSYTF. CDR3 in DNA: TGTGCCTGGAGTGTAACCAGCTCGAGCTACACCTTC.

This clone was detected a few times. Other DNA variants within this sample encode the same CDR3. The chain recombines TRBV9 with TRBJ2-7; 7 bases match TRBD1. The CDR3 runs 14 residues. Germline CDR1 reads SGDLS; CDR2 reads YYNGEE. Trimming at V came to 3 bases and at J to 3 bases, leaving 6 bases not matched to a gene. CDR3 coding DNA: TGTGCCAGCAGCGCCCGGGACAGATACTACGAGCAGTACTTC. Amino acids: CASSARDRYYEQYF.

The chain has TRBV6-5 and TRBJ1-2, with D unclear. CDR1 and CDR2 (germline): MNHEY, SVGAGI. Between the trimmed V and J ends, which lost 6 bases and 4 bases, there was a span of 15 bases. The CDR3 has 14 amino acids. CDR3 region: CASSSHGRTYGYTF. The DNA for the CDR3 is TGTGCCAGCAGCAGCCACGGACGGACCTATGGCTACACCTTC.

V and J are TRBV11-2 and TRBJ2-5; 11 nucleotides agree with TRBD1. V dropped 1 base and J dropped 5; count of bases not matched to a gene: 12. There are 18 residues in the CDR3. Germline CDR1 SGHAT, CDR2 FQNNGV. The CDR3 DNA reads as TGTGCCAGCAGCTTAGGGACAGGGGGCTACTACACCACCGAGACCCAGTACTTC. The encoded protein is CASSLGTGGYYTTETQYF.

The chain carries TRBV30 and TRBJ2-5; D might be TRBD2 (5 bases). The CDR3 runs to 14 residues. V lost 7 bases to trimming and J lost 4 bases, with 19 bases between them. CDR1 and CDR2 (germline): GTSNPN, SVGIG (reference sequence). The CDR3 here is CAFSRTRGGETQYF. CDR3 in DNA: TGTGCCTTCTCCCGGACTCGGGGTGGAGAGACCCAGTACTTC.

CDR3 bases: TGTGCCAGCAGTCCACTCGGAAGGTTGGAGTACTTC. This sequence encodes CASSPLGRLEYF. The rearrangement joins TRBV6-1 to TRBJ2-7; no firm D call. Looked up from germline, CDR1 is MNHNS and CDR2 is SASEGT. The CDR3 contains 12 residues. Trimming removed 5 bases from V and 11 bases from J, with 16 bases in between.

The chain links TRBV2 to TRBJ1-5, with D hard to call. Germline CDR1 and CDR2: SNHLY and FYNNEI. The CDR3 length is 15 residues. Trimming cost V 2 bases and J 6 bases, with 14 bases left between them. The CDR3 DNA reads TGTGCCAGCAGTGAATTCACAACAGTGAGTCAGCCCCAGCATTTT. It translates to CASSEFTTVSQPQHF. The full variable domain, with the rest looked up from reference TRBV2 and TRBJ1-5, is EPEVTQTPSHQVTQMGQEVILRCVPISNHLYFYWYRQILGQKVEFLVSFYNNEISEKSEIFDDQFSVERPDGSNFTLKIRSTKLEDSAMYFCASSEFTTVSQPQHFGDGTRLSIL.

The chain uses TRBV6-1 and TRBJ2-5; D is unresolved. CDR1 MNHNS and CDR2 SASEGT come from the germline V gene. The CDR3 spans 13 residues. Trimming cost V 0 bases and J 5 bases, with 7 bases left between them. The CDR3 nucleotides read TGTGCCAGCAGTGAAGCCTACCGGGAGACCCAGTACTTC. Protein sequence: CASSEAYRETQYF.

Comments on this clone: This sample includes further DNA sequences coding for the same CDR3. This chain joins TRBV6-5 and TRBJ2-5; D is unresolved. Per germline, CDR1 MNHEY and CDR2 SVGAGI. CDR3 size: 11 residues. V lost 4 bases and J lost 4, with 4 bases in between. The CDR3 DNA is TGTGCCAGCAGTTTGCGAGAGACCCAGTACTTC. It translates to CASSLRETQYF.

In its sample, this clone was seen a few times. The chain links TRBV30 to TRBJ1-1, with 11 nucleotides matching TRBD1. J lost 10 bases, V lost 0 bases, and 10 bases had no gene match. Germline assignment: CDR1 GTSNPN and CDR2 SVGIG (reference sequence). This CDR3 has 15 amino acids. The CDR3 here is CAWSVPGTGGSRAFF. The CDR3 DNA sequence: TGTGCCTGGAGTGTACCTGGGACAGGGGGTAGTAGAGCTTTCTTT.

On this clone: Other DNA sequences in this sample translate to the same CDR3. The rearrangement joins TRBV30 to TRBJ2-6, with D hard to call. Looked up from germline, CDR1 is GTSNPN and CDR2 is SVGIG (reference sequence). The CDR3 is 15 residues long. V gave up 0 bases and J gave up 2 bases, with 8 bases separating them. In DNA, the CDR3 is TGTGCCTGGAGTGTTGGAGTAGCTGGGGCCAACGTCCTGACTTTC. As protein: CAWSVGVAGANVLTF. Filled out from reference TRBV30 and TRBJ2-6, the complete variable domain reads SQTIHQWPATLVQPVGSPLSLECTVEGTSNPNLYWYRQAAGRGLQLLFYSVGIGQISSEVPQNLSASRPQDRQFILSSKKLLLSDSGFYLCAWSVGVAGANVLTFGAGSRLTVL.

About this clone: At the DNA level, this CDR3 is encoded by other sequences in the same sample as well. This chain uses TRBV5-1 with TRBJ1-2; 7 positions match TRBD1. This CDR3 is built from 13 residues. V lost 5 bases and J lost 2; bases outside the gene matches: 3. The germline V gene has CDR1 SGHRS and CDR2 YFSETQ. CDR3 sequence (DNA): TGCGCCAGCAGTTCGACAGGGAACTATGGCTACACCTTC. Translated, it gives CASSSTGNYGYTF.

This clone showed up just a few times. The chain recombines TRBV2 with TRBJ2-2, with 11 positions matching TRBD2. Germline CDR1 reads SNHLY; CDR2 reads FYNNEI. Losses at the gene ends were 8 bases for V and 7 bases for J; bases not matched to a gene: 15. CDR3 length: 17 residues. DNA for the CDR3: TGTGCCAGCCGCCCTGAAATTAGCGGGGGGGCAAACGGGGAGCTGTTTTTT. Residues: CASRPEISGGANGELFF. The whole variable domain, remainder taken from reference TRBV2 and TRBJ2-2, is EPEVTQTPSHQVTQMGQEVILRCVPISNHLYFYWYRQILGQKVEFLVSFYNNEISEKSEIFDDQFSVERPDGSNFTLKIRSTKLEDSAMYFCASRPEISGGANGELFFGEGSRLTVL.

The V call is TRBV6-6, the J call TRBJ1-6; 9 bases agree with TRBD1. V was pared by 6 bases and J by 10 bases, with 10 bases of the junction left unmatched. CDR1 and CDR2 from the germline V gene are MNHNY and SVGAGI (reference sequence). The CDR3 has 15 amino acids. CDR3 sequence reads: CASRIDGQGKSPLHF. CDR3 in DNA: TGTGCCAGCAGAATAGACGGACAGGGGAAATCACCCCTCCACTTT.

The V call is TRBV6-1, the J call TRBJ2-1; D ambiguous. V lost 7 bases, J lost 1 base, and 2 bases lay in between. Germline CDR1 reads MNHNS; CDR2 reads SASEGT. The CDR3 spans 11 residues. CDR3 sequence (DNA): TGTGCCAGCAATTCCTACAATGAGCAGTTCTTC. Translating gives CASNSYNEQFF.

This clone was seen a handful of times. The chain links TRBV30 to TRBJ2-7, with 7 bases aligning to TRBD1. V lost 3 bases to trimming and J lost 0 bases; unmatched junction nucleotides: 8. Germline CDR1 and CDR2: GTSNPN and SVGIG (reference sequence). This CDR3 is built from 15 residues. The CDR3 DNA is TGTGCCTGGAGCGCCGTCGACAGGGACTCCTACGAGCAGTACTTC. Protein: CAWSAVDRDSYEQYF.

For the CDR3, the DNA is TGTGCCAGTACTACAGGGAAATCCACCGGGGAGCTGTTTTTT. Protein product: CASTTGKSTGELFF. The chain recombines TRBV25-1 with TRBJ2-2; D perhaps matches TRBD1 (6 bases). V lost 9 bases, J lost 4 bases, and 15 bases lay in between. The germline V gene encodes CDR1 MGHDK and CDR2 SYGVNS. The CDR3 consists of 14 residues. Combining the CDR3 with reference TRBV25-1 and TRBJ2-2 gives the whole variable domain EADIYQTPRYLVIGTGKKITLECSQTMGHDKMYWYQQDPGMELHLIHYSYGVNSTEKGDLSSESTVSRIRTEHFPLTLESARPSHTSQYLCASTTGKSTGELFFGEGSRLTVL.

The chain is built from TRBV10-3 and TRBJ2-1; a possible D gene is TRBD1 (5 bases). Germline CDR1 is ENHRY and CDR2 is SYGVKD. This CDR3 is built from 13 residues. V gave up 6 bases and J gave up 5 bases, with 11 bases separating them. The CDR3: CAIRGAHNNEQFF. The CDR3, as DNA: TGTGCCATCAGAGGGGCCCACAACAATGAGCAGTTCTTC.

This clone has a handful of counts. This chain uses TRBV29-1 with TRBJ2-2; the D gene could be TRBD1 or TRBD2 (5 bases each). The ends were cut back, 7 bases at V and 6 bases at J, with 18 bases in the middle. Germline CDR1 is SQVTM and CDR2 is ANQGSEA. There are 14 residues in the CDR3. The CDR3 DNA sequence: TGCAGCGCGCGAGACACGGGACGATCCGGGGAGCTGTTTTTT. Translation: CSARDTGRSGELFF.

In this sample, this clone turned up a few times. J is TRBJ1-1 and V is TRBV6-6; perhaps TRBD1 as D (5 bases). The CDR3 consists of 14 residues. Trimming pared 2 bases from V and 3 bases from J, leaving 10 bases between. Germline CDR1 is MNHNY and CDR2 is SVGAGI (reference sequence). The CDR3 DNA reads TGTGCCAGCAGTTACAGGGCGGGGGACACTGAAGCTTTCTTT. This encodes CASSYRAGDTEAFF.

This clone has just a few counts. V and J are TRBV6-1 and TRBJ2-5; no firm D call. The CDR3 runs 12 residues. Trimming removed 8 bases from V and 4 bases from J, with 11 bases in between. The V gene's germline CDR1 is MNHNS and CDR2 SASEGT. In DNA, the CDR3 is TGTGCCAGCCGGTACTTCGGAGAGACCCAGTACTTC. Translated: CASRYFGETQYF.

The J gene is TRBJ2-7, the V gene TRBV29-1; TRBD2 agrees at 10 bases. The CDR3 extends over 11 amino acids. Germline V gene sequence: CDR1 SQVTM, CDR2 ANQGSEA. The ends lost 4 bases at V and 9 bases at J; junction bases unmatched: 3. The CDR3 region has the DNA TGCAGCGTTGCCACTAGCGGGGCGCAGTACTTC. Protein product: CSVATSGAQYF.

The chain links TRBV6-5 to TRBJ1-1, with D maybe TRBD1 (6 bases). The CDR3 runs 13 residues. Germline V CDR1 and CDR2: MNHEY, SVGAGI. Trimming cost V 4 bases and J 10 bases, with 16 bases left between them. CDR3 DNA sequence: TGTGCCAGCAGTTCCCGGGGGCGTGGGGGAGCTTTCTTT. This translates into CASSSRGRGGAFF.

V and J are TRBV14 and TRBJ2-4, with TRBD2 matching 12 bases. CDR1 SGHDN and CDR2 FVKESK come from the germline V gene. The V segment lost 2 bases and the J segment 0 bases; nucleotides outside the gene matches: 2. The CDR3 covers 17 residues. DNA of the CDR3: TGTGCCAGCAGCCAACTAGCGGGGGGGCTAGCCAAAAACATTCAGTACTTC. This encodes CASSQLAGGLAKNIQYF. Full variable domain (rest looked up from reference TRBV14 and TRBJ2-4): EAGVTQFPSHSVIEKGQTVTLRCDPISGHDNLYWYRRVMGKEIKFLLHFVKESKQDESGMPNNRFLAERTGGTYSTLKVQPAELEDSGVYFCASSQLAGGLAKNIQYFGAGTRLSVL.

V gene TRBV15 combines with J gene TRBJ1-2, with a weak D call TRBD1 (5 bases). This CDR3 is 17 amino acids long. Germline V lookup: CDR1 LNHNV, CDR2 YYDKDF (reference sequence). Trimming took 5 bases from V and 2 from J, leaving 21 bases between them. The CDR3, as DNA: TGTGCCACCAGCGTGGGGCAGGGACCTTTCTCGAACTATGGCTACACCTTC. This translates into CATSVGQGPFSNYGYTF. Full variable domain (missing parts from reference TRBV15 and TRBJ1-2): DAMVIQNPRYQVTQFGKPVTLSCSQTLNHNVMYWYQQKSSQAPKLLFHYYDKDFNNEADTPDNFQSRRPNTSFCFLDIRSPGLGDTAMYLCATSVGQGPFSNYGYTFGSGTRLTVV.

The CDR3 loop reads CAWSRQGEQPQHF. As DNA, the CDR3 is TGTGCCTGGAGTCGACAGGGGGAACAGCCCCAGCATTTT. The V call is TRBV30, the J call TRBJ1-5, with 9 bases fitting TRBD1. Germline V gene data show CDR1 as GTSNPN and CDR2 as SVGIG (reference sequence). The CDR3 length is 13 residues. The junction had 3 bases not matched to a gene; V was cut back by 2 bases and J by 7 bases.